Listed below are T cell receptor beta chains from one sample, sequenced in a study of cytomegalovirus exposure and HLA in healthy donors. Profiling relied on immunoSEQ multiplex PCR, and the TCRdb table lists in-frame clones only, not all of them. The table lists roughly 100,000 clones, approximately 80% of them singletons. The material sequenced was PBMCs. All receptors come from a woman between 55 and 75 years old in good health and CMV-seronegative. Both conserved end residues are part of each CDR3. D genes are given only for firm matches. Rows give clone size only sometimes, using once, few, many, or a class for an expanded clone.

d_call,cdr3_length,v_call,clone_size,j_call,cdr3_aa,cdr3_nt
.,13,TRBV6-6,.,TRBJ2-3,CASSGLRADTQYF,TGTGCCAGCAGTGGCCTGCGGGCAGATACGCAGTATTTT
TRBD2,16,TRBV6-6,few,TRBJ2-5,CASSHRTSGYQETQYF,TGTGCCAGCAGTCACCGGACTAGCGGGTACCAAGAGACCCAGTACTTC
TRBD1,17,TRBV5-6,.,TRBJ1-2,CASSSFRQGVKNYGYTF,TGTGCCAGCAGCTCCTTCCGACAGGGGGTAAAGAACTATGGCTACACCTTC
TRBD1,16,TRBV7-2,.,TRBJ2-4,CASSPQGAVAKNIQYF,TGTGCCAGCAGCCCTCAGGGGGCTGTAGCCAAAAACATTCAGTACTTC
TRBD1,13,TRBV27,.,TRBJ1-2,CASRTGEDYGYTF,TGTGCCAGCCGGACAGGCGAGGACTATGGCTACACCTTC
TRBD2,14,TRBV6-5,.,TRBJ2-1,CASSYRGAGVPQFF,TGTGCCAGCAGTTATAGGGGAGCGGGAGTCCCCCAGTTCTTC
.,12,TRBV19,.,TRBJ2-2,CASRPAGGELFF,TGTGCCAGTAGGCCCGCGGGGGGGGAGCTGTTTTTT
TRBD1,15,TRBV19,.,TRBJ1-1,CASTGQGVPDTEAFF,TGTGCCAGTACAGGACAGGGCGTTCCGGACACTGAAGCTTTCTTT
.,13,TRBV28,.,TRBJ1-4,CASRTGGDEKLFF,TGTGCCAGCAGGACCGGGGGGGATGAAAAACTGTTTTTT
.,14,TRBV19,.,TRBJ1-5,CASSIDSGNQPQHF,TGTGCCAGTAGTATTGACAGCGGCAATCAGCCCCAGCATTTT